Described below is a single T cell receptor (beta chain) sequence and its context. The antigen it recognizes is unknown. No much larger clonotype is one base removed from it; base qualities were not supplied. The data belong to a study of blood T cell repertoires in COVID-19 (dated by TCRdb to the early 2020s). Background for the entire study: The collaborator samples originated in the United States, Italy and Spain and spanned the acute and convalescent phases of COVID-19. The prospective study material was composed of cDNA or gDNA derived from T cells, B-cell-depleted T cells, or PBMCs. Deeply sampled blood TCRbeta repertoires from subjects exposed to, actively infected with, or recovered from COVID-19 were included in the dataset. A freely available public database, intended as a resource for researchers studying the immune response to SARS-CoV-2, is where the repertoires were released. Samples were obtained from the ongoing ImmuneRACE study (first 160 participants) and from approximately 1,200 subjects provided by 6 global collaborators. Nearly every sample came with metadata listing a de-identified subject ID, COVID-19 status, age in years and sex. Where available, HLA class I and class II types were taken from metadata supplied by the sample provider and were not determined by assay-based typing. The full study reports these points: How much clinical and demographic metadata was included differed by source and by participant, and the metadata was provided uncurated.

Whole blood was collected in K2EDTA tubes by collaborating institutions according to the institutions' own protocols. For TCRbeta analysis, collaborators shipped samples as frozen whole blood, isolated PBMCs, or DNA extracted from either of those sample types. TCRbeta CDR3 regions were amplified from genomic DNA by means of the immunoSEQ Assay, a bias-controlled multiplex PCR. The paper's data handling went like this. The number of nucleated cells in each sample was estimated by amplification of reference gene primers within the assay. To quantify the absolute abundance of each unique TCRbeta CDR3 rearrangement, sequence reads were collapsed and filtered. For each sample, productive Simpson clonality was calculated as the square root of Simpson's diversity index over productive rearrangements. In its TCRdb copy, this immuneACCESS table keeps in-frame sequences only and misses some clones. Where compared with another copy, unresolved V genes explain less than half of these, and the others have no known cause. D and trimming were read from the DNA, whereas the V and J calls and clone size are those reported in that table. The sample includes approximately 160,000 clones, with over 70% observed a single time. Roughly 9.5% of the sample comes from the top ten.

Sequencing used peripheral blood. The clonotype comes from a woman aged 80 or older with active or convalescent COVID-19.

Here is the DNA: TGTGCCAGCGTCCGAGGGTTTGTCGGGCTCTATGGCTACACCTTC. Protein translation: CASVRGFVGLYGYTF. Rearrangement joined TRBV7-2 to TRBJ1-2, with the D gene not confidently named. V is reduced by 8 bases and J by 4 bases, leaving a spacing of 20 bases between them. Including the terminal cysteine and phenylalanine, the CDR3 comprises 15 residues. Here the CDR3 DNA is all that survives: 45 bases in frame from base 1. Reading the germline V gene gives CDR1 SGHTA and CDR2 FQGNSA.